The 12 T cell receptor beta chains below were found in one sample sequenced in a study of cytomegalovirus exposure and HLA in healthy donors. PCR primers comprised 60 Vbeta and 13 Jbeta primers. TCRdb's copy holds only in-frame clones and misses some; the assay was immunoSEQ multiplex PCR. The sample contains just over 200,000 clones, 70% of which appear only once. Sequencing input: PBMCs. These receptors were collected from a man aged 35 to 55 in good health and CMV-seropositive.

The chain is built from TRBV5-6 and TRBJ2-1; the D gene is possibly TRBD1 (6 bases). V lost 4 bases and J 8 bases, leaving 28 bases between the germline ends. CDR1 and CDR2 (germline): SGHDT, YYEEEE. The CDR3 spans 18 residues. The CDR3 region has the DNA TGTGCCAGCAGCCCACCAGGGGAAGGGGCCCTCATGGAGGATGAGCAGTTCTTC. Protein sequence: CASSPPGEGALMEDEQFF.

The chain carries TRBV28 and TRBJ1-1; 9 bases map to TRBD1. CDR3 length: 13 residues. Trimming took 2 bases from V and 6 from J; bases not matched to a gene: 1. Germline loops: CDR1 MDHEN, CDR2 SYDVKM. CDR3: CASSLRDRAEAFF. The CDR3, as DNA: TGTGCCAGCAGTTTAAGGGACAGGGCTGAAGCTTTCTTT. Complete variable domain (other parts from reference TRBV28 and TRBJ1-1): DVKVTQSSRYLVKRTGEKVFLECVQDMDHENMFWYRQDPGLGLRLIYFSYDVKMKEKGDIPEGYSVSREKKERFSLILESASTNQTSMYLCASSLRDRAEAFFGQGTRLTVV.

The table lists this clone with a few counts. The chain uses TRBV19 and TRBJ2-4; 9 bases line up with TRBD2. This CDR3 is built from 15 residues. CDR1 and CDR2 from the germline V gene are LNHDA and SQIVND (reference sequence). V dropped 5 bases and J dropped 8; count of bases not matched to a gene: 10. This CDR3 reads CASSARGGAFDIQYF. In nucleotides, the CDR3 is TGTGCCAGTAGTGCCCGCGGGGGGGCCTTCGACATTCAGTACTTC.

The rearrangement joins TRBV7-2 to TRBJ2-3; D perhaps matches TRBD2 (5 bases). CDR1 is SGHTA, CDR2 FQGNSA, per germline. CDR3 length: 15 amino acids. Trimming left V 5 bases short and J 2 bases short, with 14 bases between. The CDR3 loop is CASSPGLTSTDTQYF. The CDR3 nucleotides are TGTGCCAGCAGCCCCGGACTTACCTCCACAGATACGCAGTATTTT. The whole variable domain, remainder taken from reference TRBV7-2 and TRBJ2-3, is GAGVSQSPSNKVTEKGKDVELRCDPISGHTALYWYRQSLGQGLEFLIYFQGNSAPDKSGLPSDRFSAERTGGSVSTLTIQRTQQEDSAVYLCASSPGLTSTDTQYFGPGTRLTVL.

This clone showed up just once. The chain combines TRBV9 with TRBJ2-5; 9 bases align to TRBD2. The CDR3 has 14 residues. Germline assignment: CDR1 SGDLS and CDR2 YYNGEE. Trimming cost V 3 bases and J 3 bases; bases outside gene matches: 3. In DNA form, the CDR3 reads TGTGCCAGCAGCGCCGGGACTAGCAAAGAGACCCAGTACTTC. Residues: CASSAGTSKETQYF.

V is TRBV6-6 and J is TRBJ2-2; no firm D call. This CDR3 has 14 residues. V was shortened by 4 bases and J by 4 bases, with 10 bases between the two germline ends. Germline loops: CDR1 MNHNY, CDR2 SVGAGI (reference sequence). The CDR3: CASSLTDSTGELFF. For the CDR3, the DNA is TGTGCCAGCAGTTTGACTGACTCCACCGGGGAGCTGTTTTTT.

This clone was found a few times. The chain couples TRBV7-2 to TRBJ2-2; a possible D gene is TRBD1 (6 bases). Germline V gives CDR1 SGHTA, CDR2 FQGNSA. Trimming cost V 5 bases and J 6 bases, with 16 bases left between them. There are 15 residues in the CDR3. The CDR3 region is CASSPRGTHPGELFF. The CDR3 bases are TGTGCCAGCAGCCCGAGGGGGACCCACCCCGGGGAGCTGTTTTTT.

This chain links TRBV6-6 with TRBJ2-7, with 8 bases fitting TRBD2. The CDR3 loop spans 16 amino acids. V was pared by 2 bases and J by 1 base, with 7 bases of the junction left unmatched. CDR1 is MNHNY and CDR2 is SVGAGI in the germline V gene (reference sequence). The CDR3 loop reads CASSYASQRGSYEQYF. CDR3 DNA sequence: TGTGCCAGCAGTTACGCTTCCCAGCGGGGGTCCTACGAGCAGTACTTC.

J is TRBJ2-3 and V is TRBV25-1; the match to TRBD1 covers 9 bases. Trimming took 1 base from V and 5 from J; bases not matched to a gene: 4. Germline V lookup: CDR1 MGHDK, CDR2 SYGVNS. The CDR3 runs to 15 residues. CDR3 in amino acids: CASSELQGAGDTQYF. CDR3 DNA sequence: TGTGCCAGCAGTGAATTACAGGGGGCGGGAGATACGCAGTATTTT.

The chain links TRBV5-8 to TRBJ2-7; a possible D gene is TRBD2 (5 bases). Germline lookup yields CDR1 SGHTS and CDR2 YDEGEE. This CDR3 has 12 amino acids. Trimming shortened V by 4 bases and J by 4 bases, and 9 bases separated the two germline ends. CDR3 amino acids: CASSPEVYEQYF. Here the CDR3 DNA reads TGTGCCAGCAGCCCGGAGGTGTACGAGCAGTACTTC.

The rearrangement links TRBV7-9 to TRBJ1-6; D call uncertain. The CDR3 totals 14 residues. Trimming pared 0 bases from V and 5 bases from J, leaving 5 bases between. In germline, CDR1 is SEHNR, CDR2 FQNEAQ (reference sequence). For the CDR3, the DNA is TGTGCCAGCAGCTTAGCGGCGGATAATTCACCCCTCCACTTT. Translation gives CASSLAADNSPLHF.

V and J are TRBV19 and TRBJ1-3; 8 bases line up with TRBD1. Trimming at V came to 5 bases and at J to 0 bases, leaving 9 bases not matched to a gene. CDR1 and CDR2 (germline): LNHDA, SQIVND (reference sequence). The CDR3 extends over 17 amino acids. CDR3 nucleotide sequence: TGTGCCAGTAGTCCGGAGGGACAGGCCTTCTCTGGAAACACCATATATTTT. It encodes CASSPEGQAFSGNTIYF.